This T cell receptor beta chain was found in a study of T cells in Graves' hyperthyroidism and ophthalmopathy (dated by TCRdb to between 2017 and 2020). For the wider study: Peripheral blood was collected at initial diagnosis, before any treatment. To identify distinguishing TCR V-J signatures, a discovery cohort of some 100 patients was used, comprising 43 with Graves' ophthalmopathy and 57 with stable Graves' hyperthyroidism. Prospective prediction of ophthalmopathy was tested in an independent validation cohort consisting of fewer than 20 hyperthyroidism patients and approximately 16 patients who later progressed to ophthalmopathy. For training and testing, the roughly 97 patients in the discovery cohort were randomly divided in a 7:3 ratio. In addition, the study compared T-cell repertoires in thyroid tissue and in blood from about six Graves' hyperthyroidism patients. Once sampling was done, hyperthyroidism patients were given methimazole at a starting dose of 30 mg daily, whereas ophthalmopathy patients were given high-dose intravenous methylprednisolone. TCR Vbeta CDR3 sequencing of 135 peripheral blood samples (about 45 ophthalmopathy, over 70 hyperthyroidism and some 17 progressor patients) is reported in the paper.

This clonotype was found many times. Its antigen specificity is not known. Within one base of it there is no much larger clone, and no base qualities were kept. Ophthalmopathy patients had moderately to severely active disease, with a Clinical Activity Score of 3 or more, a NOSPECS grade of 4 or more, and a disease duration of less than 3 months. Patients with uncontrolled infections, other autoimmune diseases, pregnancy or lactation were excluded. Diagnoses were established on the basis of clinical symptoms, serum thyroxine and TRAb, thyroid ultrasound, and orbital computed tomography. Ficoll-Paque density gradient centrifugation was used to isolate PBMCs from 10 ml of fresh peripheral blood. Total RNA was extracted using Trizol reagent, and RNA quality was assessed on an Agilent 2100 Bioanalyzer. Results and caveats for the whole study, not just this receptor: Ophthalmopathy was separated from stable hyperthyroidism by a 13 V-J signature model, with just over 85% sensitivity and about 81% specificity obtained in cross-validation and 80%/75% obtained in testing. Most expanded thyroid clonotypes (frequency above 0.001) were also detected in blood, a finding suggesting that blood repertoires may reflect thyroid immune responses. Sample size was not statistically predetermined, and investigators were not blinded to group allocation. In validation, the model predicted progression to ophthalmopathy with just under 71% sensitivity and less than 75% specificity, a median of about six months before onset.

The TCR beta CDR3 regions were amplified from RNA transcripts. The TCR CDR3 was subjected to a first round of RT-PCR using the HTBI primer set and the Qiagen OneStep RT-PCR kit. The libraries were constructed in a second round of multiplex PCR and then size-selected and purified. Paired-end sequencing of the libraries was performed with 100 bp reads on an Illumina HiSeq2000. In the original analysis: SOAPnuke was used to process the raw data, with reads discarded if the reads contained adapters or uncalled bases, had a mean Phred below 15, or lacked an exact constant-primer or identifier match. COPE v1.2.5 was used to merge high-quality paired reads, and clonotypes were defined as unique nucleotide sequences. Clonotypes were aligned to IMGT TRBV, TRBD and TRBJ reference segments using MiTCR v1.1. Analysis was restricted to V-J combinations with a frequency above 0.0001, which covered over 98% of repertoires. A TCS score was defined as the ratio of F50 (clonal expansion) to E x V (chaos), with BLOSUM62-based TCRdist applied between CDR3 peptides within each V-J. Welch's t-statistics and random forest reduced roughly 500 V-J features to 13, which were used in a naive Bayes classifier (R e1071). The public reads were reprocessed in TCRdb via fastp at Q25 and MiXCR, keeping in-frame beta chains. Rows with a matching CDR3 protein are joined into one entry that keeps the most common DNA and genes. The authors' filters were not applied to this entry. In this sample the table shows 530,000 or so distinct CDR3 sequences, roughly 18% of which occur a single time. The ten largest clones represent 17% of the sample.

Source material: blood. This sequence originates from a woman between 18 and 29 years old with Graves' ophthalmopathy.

The DNA sequence is given as TGTGCCAGCAGTGGCCCCAAGGACAGGGCGCATTTT. Translated, this is CASSGPKDRAHF. The V gene is TRBV6-1 and the J gene is TRBJ1-5; TRBD1 fits 8 bases in the junction. CDR1 and CDR2, per the germline V gene, are MNHNS and SASEGT. The CDR3 numbers 12 residues from cysteine through phenylalanine. Only the CDR3 part of the read is kept: 36 bases, read in frame from the first base. V has 4 bases trimmed and J has 15 bases trimmed; junction bases matching no gene number 8.